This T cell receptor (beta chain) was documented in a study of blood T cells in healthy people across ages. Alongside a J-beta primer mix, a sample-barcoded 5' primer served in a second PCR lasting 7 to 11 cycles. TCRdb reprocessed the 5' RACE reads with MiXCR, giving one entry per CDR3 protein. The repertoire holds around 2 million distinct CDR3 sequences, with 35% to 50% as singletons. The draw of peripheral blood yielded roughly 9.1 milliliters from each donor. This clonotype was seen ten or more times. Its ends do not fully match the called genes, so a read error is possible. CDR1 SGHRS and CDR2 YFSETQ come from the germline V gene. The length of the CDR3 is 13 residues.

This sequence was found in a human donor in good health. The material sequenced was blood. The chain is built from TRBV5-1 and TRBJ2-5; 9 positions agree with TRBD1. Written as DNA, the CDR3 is TGTGCTAGCAGCCGGGACAGGGTGGAGACCCAGTACTTC. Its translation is CASSRDRVETQYF.